This T cell receptor beta chain comes out of a study of blood T cell repertoires in COVID-19. Clones were read by immunoSEQ multiplex PCR, and TCRdb kept only the in-frame ones, dropping some. The data show some 240,000 clones, approximately 81% seen once. The V end was cut by 5 bases, the J end by 5 bases, with 15 bases between. The CDR3 is 14 amino acids. Germline values: CDR1 SGHAT, CDR2 FQNNGV. Allocation to cohorts depended on clinical history reported by the participants. The V gene is TRBV11-2, the J gene TRBJ2-5; a weak D match, TRBD2 (5 bases). What was sequenced was PBMCs or T cells enriched from blood (not recorded which). The clonotype was recovered from a woman aged 45-65 years who had been exposed to COVID-19. The CDR3 DNA reads as TGTGCCAGCAGCACCCCCCCCGGGGTTGAGACCCAGTACTTC. Residues: CASSTPPGVETQYF.